This TCR beta chain was recorded in a study of blood T cell repertoires in COVID-19. The repertoire was sequenced with immunoSEQ multiplex PCR; TCRdb's copy has only in-frame clones and lacks some. The sample consists of fewer than 350,000 clones, around 93% of them appearing once. Germline V CDR1 and CDR2: MNHEY, SVGAGI. The CDR3 length is 14 residues. V was shortened by 6 bases and J by 8 bases, with 16 bases between the two germline ends. The chain uses TRBV6-5 and TRBJ1-4, with D possibly being TRBD1 (5 bases). Material: PBMCs or T cells enriched from blood (not recorded which). This TCR came from a man in his forties who had been exposed to COVID-19. The CDR3 nucleotides read TGTGCCAGCAGCAGGGCGTACGGTGGGGAAAAACTGTTTTTT. Translated, it gives CASSRAYGGEKLFF.